Each of the 21 T cell receptor beta chains below was sequenced from the same sample in a study of blood T cell repertoires in COVID-19. TCRdb keeps only in-frame clones here, not all; method: immunoSEQ multiplex PCR. Among some 180,000 clones listed, roughly 89% were seen once. The source material was peripheral blood. These receptor sequences come from a middle-aged man with acute or convalescent COVID-19.

The chain joins TRBV18 to TRBJ2-1; D call uncertain. Germline assignment: CDR1 KGHSH and CDR2 LQKENI. The CDR3 runs 16 residues. V lost 3 bases and J 0 bases, leaving 12 bases between the germline ends. CDR3 sequence reads: CASSPETHSSYNEQFF. The CDR3 coding sequence is TGTGCCAGCTCACCCGAGACTCACTCCTCCTACAATGAGCAGTTCTTC.

The rearrangement links TRBV2 to TRBJ2-2; D is perhaps TRBD2 (6 bases). The length of the CDR3 is 15 residues. V was shortened by 8 bases and J by 6 bases, with 19 bases between the two germline ends. The germline CDR1 and CDR2 sequences are SNHLY and FYNNEI. CDR3 sequence: CASFSGRSYSGELFF. The DNA of the CDR3 is TGTGCCAGCTTTTCAGGGAGGAGTTATTCCGGGGAGCTGTTTTTT.

V is TRBV6-4 and J is TRBJ1-1; D call uncertain. V lost 3 bases to trimming and J lost 4 bases, with 9 bases between them. This CDR3 contains 13 residues. Germline loops: CDR1 MRHNA, CDR2 SNTAGT. CDR3 in amino acids: CASSEVPTTEAFF. DNA for the CDR3: TGTGCCAGCAGTGAAGTCCCTACCACTGAAGCTTTCTTT.

The chain recombines TRBV9 with TRBJ2-7; TRBD2 might be the D (7 bases). The CDR3 has 14 amino acids. V was pared by 6 bases and J by 3 bases, with 16 bases between. CDR1 is SGDLS, CDR2 YYNGEE, per germline. Here the CDR3 reads CASTRGADSYEQYF. In nucleotides, the CDR3 is TGTGCCAGCACCCGGGGGGCTGATAGCTACGAGCAGTACTTC.

The chain links TRBV19 to TRBJ2-3; unclear D gene. Between the trimmed V and J ends, which lost 5 bases and 0 bases, there was a span of 15 bases. The CDR3 is 16 residues long. CDR1 and CDR2 (germline): LNHDA, SQIVND (reference sequence). The CDR3 DNA sequence: TGTGCCAGTAGTCCCAACAGACCTGCTAGCACAGATACGCAGTATTTT. This gives the protein CASSPNRPASTDTQYF.

The V and J genes are TRBV19 and TRBJ1-3; 9 nucleotides agree with TRBD1. V dropped 5 bases and J dropped 2; count of bases not matched to a gene: 7. The CDR3 runs 16 residues. CDR1 is LNHDA, CDR2 SQIVND, per germline (reference sequence). The CDR3 DNA sequence: TGTGCCAGTAGTCCCGGGACAGGGAAAGCTGGAAACACCATATATTTT. It is translated as CASSPGTGKAGNTIYF.

The CDR3 is CASSVGRGITYEQYF. In DNA, the CDR3 is TGTGCCAGCAGCGTAGGAAGGGGAATCACCTACGAGCAGTACTTC. The V gene is TRBV9, the J gene TRBJ2-7; TRBD1 might be the D (5 bases). Germline V gives CDR1 SGDLS, CDR2 YYNGEE. The CDR3 runs to 15 residues. V was trimmed by 0 bases and J by 2 bases, leaving 12 bases between them.

This chain links TRBV19 with TRBJ2-5; D might be TRBD1 (6 bases). Germline V gene sequence: CDR1 LNHDA, CDR2 SQIVND (reference sequence). The CDR3 is made up of 13 amino acids. The V gene lost 5 bases and the J gene lost 5 bases, with 12 bases spanning the gap. The CDR3 DNA follows: TGTGCCAGTAGTTCGACAAGGGGGGAGACCCAGTACTTC. Amino acid sequence: CASSSTRGETQYF.

The chain recombines TRBV3-1 (or the pseudogene TRBV3-2) with TRBJ2-7, with a weak D call TRBD2 (5 bases). The CDR3 is made up of 15 amino acids. Germline CDR1 is LGHDT and CDR2 is YNNKEL (reference sequence). Trimming left V 2 bases short and J 4 bases short, with 15 bases between. The CDR3 sequence: CASSQWIQGGYEQYF. The DNA of the CDR3 is TGTGCCAGCAGCCAATGGATCCAAGGCGGGTACGAGCAGTACTTC.

The chain links TRBV2 to TRBJ1-2; no reliable D call. V lost 4 bases to trimming and J lost 0 bases, with 9 bases between them. CDR3 length equals 14 residues. Germline V gene data show CDR1 as SNHLY and CDR2 as FYNNEI. As DNA, the CDR3 is TGTGCCAGCAGTGGGTGGCTCCCTAACTATGGCTACACCTTC. It encodes CASSGWLPNYGYTF.

The J gene is TRBJ2-7, the V gene TRBV13, with TRBD2 matching 16 bases. Trimming at V came to 4 bases and at J to 7 bases, leaving 7 bases not matched to a gene. CDR1 and CDR2 from the germline V gene are PRHDT and FYEKMQ (reference sequence). The CDR3 is 16 residues long. The CDR3, as DNA: TGTGCCAGCAGCTCGGGACTAGCGGGGGGGACCGCGGAGCAGTACTTC. As protein: CASSSGLAGGTAEQYF. Drawing the rest from reference TRBV13 and TRBJ2-7, the complete variable domain is AAGVIQSPRHLIKEKRETATLKCYPIPRHDTVYWYQQGPGQDPQFLISFYEKMQSDKGSIPDRFSAQQFSDYHSELNMSSLELGDSALYFCASSSGLAGGTAEQYFGPGTRLTVT.

The chain employs TRBV9 and TRBJ1-2, with a possible D match to TRBD1 (6 bases). Germline V gene data show CDR1 as SGDLS and CDR2 as YYNGEE. The CDR3 has 13 residues. V was cut by 0 bases and J by 9 bases, with 12 bases left in between. The DNA for the CDR3 is TGTGCCAGCAGCGTAGCAGGGGCGCCGCGCTACACCTTC. It encodes CASSVAGAPRYTF. Filled out from reference TRBV9 and TRBJ1-2, the complete variable domain reads DSGVTQTPKHLITATGQRVTLRCSPRSGDLSVYWYQQSLDQGLQFLIQYYNGEERAKGNILERFSAQQFPDLHSELNLSSLELGDSALYFCASSVAGAPRYTFGSGTRLTVV.

This chain links TRBV30 with TRBJ2-7; D possibly corresponds to TRBD2 (6 bases). The CDR3 consists of 14 residues. Germline loops: CDR1 GTSNPN, CDR2 SVGIG (reference sequence). Trimming cost V 6 bases and J 3 bases, with 18 bases left between them. CDR3 DNA: TGTGCCTGCGGGACTCCGGAGAAGGACTACGAGCAGTACTTC. Translated, it gives CACGTPEKDYEQYF.

This clone was observed once. The chain has TRBV10-2 and TRBJ1-2; unclear D gene. V gave up 0 bases and J gave up 8 bases, with 7 bases separating them. Germline V CDR1 and CDR2: WSHSY, SAAADI. The CDR3 has 12 residues. CDR3 loop: CASSESGVGYTF. The CDR3 bases are TGCGCCAGCAGTGAGTCCGGGGTCGGCTACACCTTC.

This chain links TRBV27 with TRBJ2-3, with 8 bases aligning to TRBD1. V gave up 4 bases and J gave up 6 bases; unmatched junction bases: 15. In germline, CDR1 is MNHEY, CDR2 SMNVEV (reference sequence). This CDR3 contains 17 residues. The DNA for the CDR3 is TGTGCCAGCAGTTCCACTCTCACCAGGGGGCCCAGGGATACGCAGTATTTT. Its translation is CASSSTLTRGPRDTQYF.

This chain links TRBV6-5 with TRBJ2-2, with D tentatively TRBD1 (5 bases). Looked up from germline, CDR1 is MNHEY and CDR2 is SVGAGI. The CDR3 extends over 15 amino acids. The V gene lost 7 bases and the J gene lost 0 bases, with 12 bases spanning the gap. The CDR3 is CASTWGIANTGELFF. CDR3 nucleotides: TGTGCCAGCACGTGGGGCATTGCGAACACCGGGGAGCTGTTTTTT.

The chain employs TRBV6-5 and TRBJ2-1, with D possibly TRBD2 on 5 matching bases. The CDR3 consists of 14 residues. Trimming removed 4 bases at V and 6 bases at J, with 13 bases between. Germline lookup yields CDR1 MNHEY and CDR2 SVGAGI. As DNA, the CDR3 is TGTGCCAGCAGTTCCTCGCGGGTTCTCAATGAGCAGTTCTTC. This gives the protein CASSSSRVLNEQFF.

V gene TRBV6-2 or TRBV6-3 combines with J gene TRBJ1-1; D is possibly TRBD1 (6 bases). This CDR3 region has 15 residues. The germline CDR1 and CDR2 sequences are MNHEY and SVGEGT. V shed 5 bases and J shed 2 bases, with 15 bases lying between them. The CDR3 loop is CASSRPARGNTEAFF. CDR3 coding DNA: TGTGCCAGCAGTCGCCCCGCCAGGGGAAACACTGAAGCTTTCTTT.

In this sample, this clone turned up a few times. The chain recombines TRBV5-1 with TRBJ2-5; the D is unclear. CDR3 size: 12 residues. V gave up 2 bases and J gave up 5 bases, with 7 bases separating them. Germline CDR1 and CDR2: SGHRS and YFSETQ. The CDR3 DNA reads TGCGCCAGCAGCTTCTTCGGGGAGACCCAGTACTTC. It translates to CASSFFGETQYF.

This chain connects TRBV7-9 to TRBJ1-2; TRBD1 agrees at 7 bases. This CDR3 is 19 amino acids long. V lost 5 bases and J lost 0; bases outside the gene matches: 18. CDR1 SEHNR and CDR2 FQNEAQ come from the germline V gene (reference sequence). CDR3 sequence: CASSMKRQGPSNANYGYTF. The CDR3 nucleotides read TGTGCCAGCAGCATGAAAAGACAGGGACCATCAAACGCTAACTATGGCTACACCTTC.

The chain has TRBV10-2 and TRBJ1-1, with 9 bases matching TRBD1. The length of the CDR3 is 14 residues. CDR1 and CDR2 (germline): WSHSY, SAAADI. V gave up 5 bases and J gave up 11 bases; unmatched junction bases: 12. The CDR3 loop reads CASSSTGGALGAFF. CDR3 nucleotide sequence: TGCGCCAGCAGTAGTACAGGGGGCGCCCTGGGGGCTTTCTTT.